This TCR beta chain was sequenced in a study of metastatic and nonmetastatic thyroid tumors. Study-level information: Repertoires were compared across blood and tumor or nodule tissue from malignant and benign thyroid patients. Notes on the study in general: A significant increase in TCR beta diversity was reportedly seen in malignant thyroid tumors relative to benign nodules, in blood and tumor.

There were no patients who had received any treatment before thyroid surgery. The germline V gene has CDR1 MDHEN and CDR2 SYDVKM. The CDR3 contains 15 residues. V lost 8 bases and J lost 1; bases outside the gene matches: 10. TCRdb reprocessed the PCR reads using MiXCR. The sample shows roughly 15,000 clones, around 22% of them seen only once. This clone has only a few counts. Antigen unknown. The sample comprised adjacent normal tissue. The J gene is TRBJ2-7, the V gene TRBV28; 8 positions agree with TRBD1. This receptor was obtained from a female donor with papillary thyroid cancer or a benign thyroid nodule (not recorded which). Some clones in this sample may be carry-over from other donors' samples. The CDR3 bases are TGTGCCAGCTTGACCGGGACAGGCTATTCCTACGAGCAGTACTTC. The encoded protein is CASLTGTGYSYEQYF. Full variable domain (remainder filled in from reference TRBV28 and TRBJ2-7): DVKVTQSSRYLVKRTGEKVFLECVQDMDHENMFWYRQDPGLGLRLIYFSYDVKMKEKGDIPEGYSVSREKKERFSLILESASTNQTSMYLCASLTGTGYSYEQYFGPGTRLTVT.